A single T cell receptor (beta chain) is shown here with its context. Preparation of the TCRbeta library was carried out with unique molecular identifiers. TCRdb ran MiXCR on the PCR reads and lists one entry per CDR3 protein. The table lists about 4,900 distinct CDR3 sequences, roughly 24% of them singletons, with approximately 35% in the top ten. This entry comes from a study of T-cell reconstitution after alpha-beta-depleted transplantation in children. After removal of 2 bases from V and 0 bases from J, the junction contained 1 base not matched to a gene. The germline gives CDR1 MNHEY, CDR2 SVGEGT. The CDR3 spans 14 residues.

The source material was PBMCs, mostly from graft donor cells, sampled 60 days after TCRalphabeta/CD19-depleted stem cell transplant. V gene TRBV6-2 or TRBV6-3 combines with J gene TRBJ2-7, with 7 bases matching TRBD2. The source of this sequence is a male patient between 2 and 10 years old who had a stem cell transplant for acute lymphoblastic leukemia, so the T cells may come from the graft donor. In nucleotides, the CDR3 is TGTGCCAGCAGTTACCGACTAGCCTCCTACGAGCAGTACTTC. This translates into CASSYRLASYEQYF.